This entry lists 4 T cell receptor beta chains sequenced from one sample in a study of metastatic and nonmetastatic thyroid tumors. There were no patients who had received any treatment before thyroid surgery. From the PCR reads, TCRdb re-called clones with MiXCR. The table records tens of thousands of clones, roughly 15% of them present only once. The sample consisted of blood. The receptors derive from a female donor with papillary thyroid cancer or a benign thyroid nodule (not recorded which). Some clones in this sample may be carry-over from other donors' samples.

This clone was counted between two and nine times. One end of the junction fails to match germline, which may point to a read error. The chain employs TRBV6-1 and TRBJ1-5; 9 bases fit TRBD1. CDR3 size: 17 residues. The germline V gene has CDR1 MNHNS and CDR2 SASEGT. The CDR3 loop reads CASSVSPGQGGNKPKHF. DNA of the CDR3: TGTGCCAGCAGTGTTTCCCCGGGACAGGGAGGAAATAAGCCCAAGCATTTT.

This chain joins TRBV7-3 and TRBJ2-1, with 10 bases lining up with TRBD1. This CDR3 contains 14 residues. The V segment lost 3 bases and the J segment 5 bases; nucleotides outside the gene matches: 1. The germline CDR1 and CDR2 sequences are SGHTA and FQGTGA. The CDR3 sequence: CASSFGTGDNEQFF. The CDR3 bases are TGTGCCAGCAGCTTCGGGACAGGGGACAATGAGCAGTTCTTC.

This clone was picked up a small number of times. The chain has TRBV20-1 and TRBJ2-3, with 7 bases aligning to TRBD2. The CDR3 spans 14 residues. The junction had 7 bases not matched to a gene; V was cut back by 5 bases and J by 2 bases. Per germline, CDR1 DFQATT and CDR2 SNEGSKA (reference sequence). The CDR3 reads CSAAWEGSTDTQYF. The CDR3 DNA reads as TGCAGTGCTGCCTGGGAGGGTTCCACAGATACGCAGTATTTT.

The chain links TRBV25-1 to TRBJ1-5; a possible D gene is TRBD1 (5 bases). The CDR3 is 15 residues long. Germline CDR1 MGHDK, CDR2 SYGVNS. V was trimmed by 3 bases and J by 3 bases, leaving 12 bases between them. DNA of the CDR3: TGTGCCAGCAGTGATGGTACAGGAATCAATCAGCCCCAGCATTTT. Encoded protein: CASSDGTGINQPQHF. The whole variable domain, filled in from reference TRBV25-1 and TRBJ1-5, reads EADIYQTPRYLVIGTGKKITLECSQTMGHDKMYWYQQDPGMELHLIHYSYGVNSTEKGDLSSESTVSRIRTEHFPLTLESARPSHTSQYLCASSDGTGINQPQHFGDGTRLSIL.